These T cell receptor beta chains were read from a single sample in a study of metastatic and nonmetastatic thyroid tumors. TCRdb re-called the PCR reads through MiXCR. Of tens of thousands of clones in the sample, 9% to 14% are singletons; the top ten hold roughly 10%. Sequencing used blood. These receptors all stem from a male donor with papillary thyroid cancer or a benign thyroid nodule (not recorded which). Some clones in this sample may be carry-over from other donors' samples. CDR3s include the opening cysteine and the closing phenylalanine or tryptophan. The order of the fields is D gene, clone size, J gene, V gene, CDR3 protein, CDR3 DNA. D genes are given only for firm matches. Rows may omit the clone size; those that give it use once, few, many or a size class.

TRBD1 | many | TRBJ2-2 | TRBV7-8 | CASSWRQGDRELFF | TGTGCCAGCAGCTGGAGACAGGGGGACCGGGAGCTGTTTTTT
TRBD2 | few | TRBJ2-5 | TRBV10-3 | CATGHSGSQETQYF | TGTGCCACGGGCCATAGCGGGAGCCAAGAGACCCAGTACTTC
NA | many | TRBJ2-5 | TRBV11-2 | CASSLSTGQETQYF | TGTGCCAGCAGCTTGTCTACAGGCCAAGAGACCCAGTACTTC
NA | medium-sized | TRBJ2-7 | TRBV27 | CASSLQGRGEQYF | TGTGCCAGCAGTTTGCAGGGGCGCGGAGAGCAGTACTTC
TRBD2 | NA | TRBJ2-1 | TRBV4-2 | CASSQDPIAGANEQFF | TGTGCCAGCAGCCAAGATCCAATAGCGGGGGCTAATGAGCAGTTCTTC
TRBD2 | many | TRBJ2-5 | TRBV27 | CASSLGPGLAGGETQYF | TGTGCCAGCAGTTTGGGTCCGGGACTAGCGGGAGGGGAGACCCAGTACTTC
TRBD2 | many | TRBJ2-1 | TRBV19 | CASTSLAGAIYNEQFF | TGTGCCAGTACCTCCCTAGCGGGAGCAATCTACAATGAGCAGTTCTTC
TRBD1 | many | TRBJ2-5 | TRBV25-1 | CASSQPWTGGEETQYF | TGTGCCAGCAGTCAACCCTGGACAGGGGGCGAAGAGACCCAGTACTTC
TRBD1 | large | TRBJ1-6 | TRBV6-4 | CASSRDRESPLHF | TGTGCCAGCAGCCGGGACAGGGAGTCACCCCTCCACTTT
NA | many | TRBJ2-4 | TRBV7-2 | CASSVGTGKNIQYF | TGTGCCAGCAGCGTTGGGACTGGCAAAAACATTCAGTACTTC
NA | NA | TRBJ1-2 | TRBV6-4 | CASSDSPLGSEVYTF | TGTGCCAGCAGTGACTCACCCCTCGGCAGCGAGGTCTACACCTTC
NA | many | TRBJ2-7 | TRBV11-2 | CASSSQGGRNFYEQYF | TGTGCCAGCAGCAGCCAGGGGGGGCGCAACTTCTACGAGCAGTACTTC
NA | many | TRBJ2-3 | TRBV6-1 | CASSPSSGLGGTQYF | TGTGCCAGCAGCCCCAGTTCTGGCCTAGGGGGTACGCAGTATTTT
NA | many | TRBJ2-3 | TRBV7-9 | CASSGLSEITDTQYF | TGTGCCAGCAGCGGATTAAGCGAGATCACAGATACGCAGTATTTT
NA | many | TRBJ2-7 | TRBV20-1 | CSAQGPTDYEQYF | TGCAGTGCCCAGGGCCCTACCGATTACGAGCAGTACTTC
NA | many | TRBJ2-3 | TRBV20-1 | CSARGTTFADTQYF | TGCAGTGCTAGAGGGACAACGTTCGCAGATACGCAGTATTTT
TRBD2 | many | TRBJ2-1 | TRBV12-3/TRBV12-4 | CASSGLASYNEQFF | TGTGCCAGCAGCGGACTAGCGAGCTACAATGAGCAGTTCTTC
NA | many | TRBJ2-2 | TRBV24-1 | CATSEPNRDTGELFF | TGTGCCACCAGTGAACCAAACAGGGACACCGGGGAGCTGTTTTTT
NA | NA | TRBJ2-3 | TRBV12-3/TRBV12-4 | CASVRFEAVYTQYF | TGTGCCAGCGTCCGATTTGAGGCTGTATATACGCAGTATTTT
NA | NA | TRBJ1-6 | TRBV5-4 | CASSLAGSGYNSPLHF | TGTGCCAGCAGCTTGGCTGGGTCCGGGTACAATTCACCCCTCCACTTT
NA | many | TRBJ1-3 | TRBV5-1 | CASSPTADSGNTIYF | TGCGCCAGCAGCCCGACAGCCGACTCTGGAAACACCATATATTTT
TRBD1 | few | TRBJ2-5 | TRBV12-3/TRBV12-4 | CASNTRPTGERETQYF | TGTGCCAGCAACACCCGCCCGACAGGGGAGAGGGAGACCCAGTACTTC
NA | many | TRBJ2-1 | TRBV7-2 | CASSLATYNEQFF | TGTGCCAGCAGCTTAGCGACCTACAATGAGCAGTTCTTC
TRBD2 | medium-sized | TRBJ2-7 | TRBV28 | CASSLASGSSYEQYF | TGTGCCAGCAGTTTAGCTAGCGGGAGCTCCTACGAGCAGTACTTC
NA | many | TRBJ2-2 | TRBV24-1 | CATSGQNTGELFF | TGTGCCACCTCGGGACAGAACACCGGGGAGCTGTTTTTT
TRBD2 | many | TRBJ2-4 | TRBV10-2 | CASSEIAGGINIQYF | TGCGCCAGCAGTGAAATAGCGGGAGGGATAAACATTCAGTACTTC
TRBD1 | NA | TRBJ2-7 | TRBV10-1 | CANTHRGPTYEQYF | TGCGCCAATACCCACAGGGGACCTACCTACGAGCAGTACTTC
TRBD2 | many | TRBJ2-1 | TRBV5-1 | CASSLELAGGGEQFF | TGCGCCAGCAGCTTGGAACTAGCGGGAGGGGGCGAGCAGTTCTTC
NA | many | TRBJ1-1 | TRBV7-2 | CASSLGHSNTEAFF | TGTGCCAGCAGCTTAGGACACTCGAACACTGAAGCTTTCTTT
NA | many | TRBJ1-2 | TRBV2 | CASSEAGIYGYTF | TGTGCCAGCAGTGAAGCAGGAATCTATGGCTACACCTTC
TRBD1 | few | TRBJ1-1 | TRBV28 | CASMGAGGTEAFF | TGTGCCAGCATGGGGGCAGGGGGCACTGAAGCTTTCTTT
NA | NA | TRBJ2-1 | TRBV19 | CASSQRLYNEQFF | TGTGCCAGTAGTCAGCGTTTGTACAATGAGCAGTTCTTC
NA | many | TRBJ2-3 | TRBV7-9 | CASSFRDPSDSTSQVTQYF | TGTGCCAGCAGCTTCCGTGATCCCTCGGACAGTACCTCCCAGGTCACGCAGTATTTT
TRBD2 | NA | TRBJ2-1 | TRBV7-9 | CVINRGRDEFF | TGTGTCATCAACCGCGGGAGGGATGAGTTCTTC
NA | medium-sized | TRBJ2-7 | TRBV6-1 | CASSVGLSYEQYF | TGTGCCAGCAGCGTCGGACTCTCCTACGAGCAGTACTTC
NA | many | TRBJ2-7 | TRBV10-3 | CAISPGGRGHEQYF | TGTGCCATCAGTCCAGGGGGGAGGGGCCACGAGCAGTACTTC